The 3 T cell receptor beta chains below all came from one sample that was sequenced in a study of Graves' ophthalmopathy and Graves' hyperthyroidism. Amplifying from RNA transcripts, the study obtained TCR beta CDR3 regions. An opening RT-PCR round employed HTBI primers and preceded a second-round multiplex PCR. TCRdb processed the multiplex PCR reads anew with MiXCR; each CDR3 protein has one entry. The table lists about 400,000 distinct CDR3 sequences, around 17% of them singletons. The sample was peripheral blood. These receptors originate from a woman under 30 with Graves' ophthalmopathy.

The sample holds many counts of this clonotype. The chain couples TRBV29-1 to TRBJ1-1, with 11 bases matching TRBD1. Germline lookup yields CDR1 SQVTM and CDR2 ANQGSEA. Losses at the gene ends were 5 bases for V and 4 bases for J; bases not matched to a gene: 3. The CDR3 is made up of 13 amino acids. The CDR3 region is CSVPGTGGTEAFF. The CDR3 DNA follows: TGCAGCGTTCCCGGGACAGGGGGCACTGAAGCTTTCTTT. Together with reference TRBV29-1 and TRBJ1-1, the CDR3 gives the full variable domain: SAVISQKPSRDICQRGTSLTIQCQVDSQVTMMFWYRQQPGQSLTLIATANQGSEATYESGFVIDKFPISRPNLTFSTLTVSNMSPEDSSIYLCSVPGTGGTEAFFGQGTRLTVV.

In this sample, this clonotype turned up many times. V gene TRBV7-8 combines with J gene TRBJ2-5; tentatively, D is TRBD2 (5 bases). V was cut by 3 bases and J by 4 bases, with 12 bases left in between. Germline V gene lookup returns CDR1 SGHVS and CDR2 FQNEAQ. The CDR3 is made up of 14 amino acids. The CDR3 here is CASSFRLEVETQYF. In nucleotides, the CDR3 is TGTGCCAGCAGCTTTAGGTTGGAGGTAGAGACCCAGTACTTC.

The table lists this clonotype with many counts. The J gene is TRBJ1-4, the V gene TRBV28, with D maybe TRBD1 (5 bases). There are 14 residues in the CDR3. Looked up from germline, CDR1 is MDHEN and CDR2 is SYDVKM. Trimming took 1 base from V and 8 from J, leaving 11 bases between them. The CDR3, as DNA: TGTGCCAGCAGTTTATATAGGGGAGAAGAAAAACTGTTTTTT. It specifies CASSLYRGEEKLFF.